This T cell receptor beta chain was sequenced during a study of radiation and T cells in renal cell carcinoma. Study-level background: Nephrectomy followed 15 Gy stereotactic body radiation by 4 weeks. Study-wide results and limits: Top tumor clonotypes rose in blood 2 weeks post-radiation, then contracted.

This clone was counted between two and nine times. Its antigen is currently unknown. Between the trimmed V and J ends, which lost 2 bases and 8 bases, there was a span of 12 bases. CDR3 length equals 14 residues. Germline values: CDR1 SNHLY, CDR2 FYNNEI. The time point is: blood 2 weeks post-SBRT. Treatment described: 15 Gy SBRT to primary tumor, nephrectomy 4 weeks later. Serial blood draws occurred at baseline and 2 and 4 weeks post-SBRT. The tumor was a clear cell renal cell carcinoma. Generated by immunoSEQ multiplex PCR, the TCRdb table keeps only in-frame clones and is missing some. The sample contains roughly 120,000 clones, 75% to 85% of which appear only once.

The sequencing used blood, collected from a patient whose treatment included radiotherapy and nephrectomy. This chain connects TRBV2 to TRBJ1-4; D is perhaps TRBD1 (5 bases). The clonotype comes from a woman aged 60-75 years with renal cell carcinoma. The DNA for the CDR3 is TGTGCCAGCAGTGAAAAGGACATACGGGAAAAACTGTTTTTT. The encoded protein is CASSEKDIREKLFF.